The next 29 T cell receptor beta chains were all read from a single sample in a study of blood T cell repertoires in COVID-19. TCRdb keeps only in-frame clones here, not all; method: immunoSEQ multiplex PCR. The sample has 200,000 to 250,000 clones; roughly 84% are singletons. Material for sequencing was peripheral blood. These TCRs come from a woman in her forties or fifties with acute or convalescent COVID-19.

This sequence joins TRBV12-3 or TRBV12-4 and TRBJ2-2; D remains unclear. V dropped 6 bases and J dropped 1 base, with 3 bases sitting between them. CDR3 length equals 12 residues. CDR3 sequence reads: CASRRNTGELFF. CDR3 DNA sequence: TGTGCCAGCAGGCGGAACACCGGGGAGCTGTTTTTT.

The chain couples TRBV6-4 to TRBJ1-2, with TRBD1 matching over 7 bases. The CDR3 sequence is 16 residues long. Trimming took 6 bases from V and 7 from J; bases not matched to a gene: 17. CDR1 MRHNA and CDR2 SNTAGT come from the germline V gene. Here the CDR3 DNA reads TGTGCCAGCAGACCACAGGGGTCTACCTCGAGAAGTGGCTACACCTTC. This sequence encodes CASRPQGSTSRSGYTF.

The CDR3 protein is CASSLGISSTDTQYF. The CDR3 DNA sequence: TGTGCCAGCAGTTTAGGCATCTCTAGCACAGATACGCAGTATTTT. This chain joins TRBV27 and TRBJ2-3, with D unresolved. Trimming removed 2 bases from V and 0 bases from J, with 9 bases in between. Germline-derived CDR1 and CDR2 are MNHEY and SMNVEV (reference sequence). The CDR3 extends over 15 amino acids.

This clone occurred a few times. V is TRBV6-6 and J is TRBJ1-5; 7 bases map to TRBD1. Trimming at V came to 6 bases and at J to 6 bases, leaving 11 bases not matched to a gene. CDR3 length: 15 amino acids. Germline V gene sequence: CDR1 MNHNY, CDR2 SVGAGI (reference sequence). The CDR3 protein is CASRRETGSGQPQHF. Written as DNA, the CDR3 is TGTGCCAGCAGGAGAGAGACAGGGAGCGGTCAGCCCCAGCATTTT.

V is TRBV2 and J is TRBJ2-7; TRBD1 aligns across 10 bases. CDR3 length: 17 residues. In germline, CDR1 is SNHLY, CDR2 FYNNEI. The J segment lost 3 bases and the V segment lost 6 bases, leaving 14 bases of the junction unmatched. The CDR3 DNA reads TGTGCCAGCAGACTAACCCCTCCGGGACAGGGGATCTACGAGCAGTACTTC. Protein: CASRLTPPGQGIYEQYF.

This chain joins TRBV2 and TRBJ1-5; a weak D match, TRBD1 (5 bases). Trimming removed 1 base at V and 7 bases at J, with 11 bases between. Germline lookup yields CDR1 SNHLY and CDR2 FYNNEI. This CDR3 has 14 residues. The DNA for the CDR3 is TGTGCCAGCAGTGAAGATTTACAGGCACAGCCCCAGCATTTT. Translated: CASSEDLQAQPQHF.

The chain uses TRBV19 and TRBJ2-6; 9 bases line up with TRBD1. Germline values: CDR1 LNHDA, CDR2 SQIVND (reference sequence). Unmatched junction bases numbered 10, after V lost 4 bases and J lost 0 bases. CDR3 length equals 19 residues. CDR3 coding DNA: TGTGCCAGTAGTACCAAGAGGACAGGGGATAGCTCTGGGGCCAACGTCCTGACTTTC. Amino acid sequence: CASSTKRTGDSSGANVLTF. The whole variable domain, remainder taken from reference TRBV19 and TRBJ2-6, is DGGITQSPKYLFRKEGQNVTLSCEQNLNHDAMYWYRQDPGQGLRLIYYSQIVNDFQKGDIAEGYSVSREKKESFPLTVTSAQKNPTAFYLCASSTKRTGDSSGANVLTFGAGSRLTVL.

The table lists this clone with a few counts. This CDR3 is CASSLAQMNNEQFF. The CDR3 nucleotides read TGTGCCAGCAGCTTAGCGCAGATGAACAATGAGCAGTTCTTC. The chain has TRBV7-9 and TRBJ2-1; D is unresolved. V lost 0 bases to trimming and J lost 5 bases, with 8 bases between them. The germline gives CDR1 SEHNR, CDR2 FQNEAQ (reference sequence). The CDR3 has 14 amino acids.

CDR3: CAISETGRQGGYGYTF. The CDR3 nucleotides read TGTGCCATCAGTGAGACGGGGCGACAGGGAGGATATGGCTACACCTTC. The chain couples TRBV10-3 to TRBJ1-2; 7 positions agree with TRBD1. Germline trimming cut 2 bases from V and 5 bases from J; bases unmatched to any gene: 11. This CDR3 is built from 16 residues. Germline CDR1 reads ENHRY; CDR2 reads SYGVKD.

This clone has a single count. The chain combines TRBV28 with TRBJ2-3; 11 bases are a match to TRBD2. The CDR3 contains 14 residues. Germline V gene lookup returns CDR1 MDHEN and CDR2 SYDVKM. Germline trimming cut 5 bases from V and 7 bases from J; bases unmatched to any gene: 5. CDR3 nucleotides: TGTGCCAGCAGTGATAGCGGGGGGGCACATACGCAGTATTTT. Encoded protein: CASSDSGGAHTQYF.

The V gene is TRBV10-3, the J gene TRBJ2-3, with no clear D. Trimming stripped 0 bases from V and 6 bases from J, with 7 bases between. Germline CDR1 reads ENHRY; CDR2 reads SYGVKD. The CDR3 is made up of 13 amino acids. The CDR3 reads CAISESHQDTQYF. CDR3 DNA: TGTGCCATCAGTGAGTCACATCAGGATACGCAGTATTTT.

This chain links TRBV28 with TRBJ1-2; TRBD1 aligns across 7 bases. Trimming at V came to 6 bases and at J to 2 bases, leaving 0 bases not matched to a gene. Germline V gene sequence: CDR1 MDHEN, CDR2 SYDVKM. The CDR3 sequence is 12 residues long. The CDR3 spells CASRGQNYGYTF. CDR3 DNA sequence: TGTGCCAGCAGGGGACAGAACTATGGCTACACCTTC.

The rearrangement uses TRBV7-2 and TRBJ2-7; D perhaps matches TRBD2 (7 bases). Trimming took off 5 bases at V and 4 bases at J, with 18 bases between the two ends. Germline-derived CDR1 and CDR2 are SGHTA and FQGNSA. The CDR3 totals 15 residues. CDR3 sequence: CASSPTGGPSYEQYF. CDR3 in DNA: TGTGCCAGCAGCCCGACCGGGGGGCCTAGTTACGAGCAGTACTTC.

The chain couples TRBV5-6 to TRBJ1-6; D gene uncertain. CDR3 length: 13 residues. V was shortened by 2 bases and J by 13 bases, with 13 bases between the two germline ends. Per the germline V gene, CDR1 is SGHDT and CDR2 is YYEEEE. The CDR3 loop is CASSFDQATPLHF. Here the CDR3 DNA reads TGTGCCAGCAGCTTCGACCAGGCGACCCCCCTCCACTTT.

The rearrangement links TRBV11-3 to TRBJ1-1; D unresolved. The ends were cut back, 0 bases at V and 1 base at J, with 3 bases in the middle. The length of the CDR3 is 13 residues. Germline lookup yields CDR1 SGHNT and CDR2 YENEEA. The CDR3 coding sequence is TGTGCCAGCAGCTTAGATCGGAACACTGAAGCTTTCTTT. It is translated as CASSLDRNTEAFF.

DNA of the CDR3: TGTGCCAGCAGCCCGGGACAGGTGATTAGCTATGGCTACACCTTC. This codes for CASSPGQVISYGYTF. The chain has TRBV11-2 and TRBJ1-2; 8 positions agree with TRBD1. CDR3 length equals 15 residues. Trimming removed 5 bases from V and 4 bases from J; junction bases left unmatched: 9. The germline gives CDR1 SGHAT, CDR2 FQNNGV.

The chain recombines TRBV6-4 with TRBJ2-2, with TRBD1 identical over 8 bases. This CDR3 is built from 18 residues. Germline CDR1 reads MRHNA; CDR2 reads SNTAGT. The trim removed 5 bases at V and 4 bases at J, leaving 15 bases unmatched. The CDR3 DNA reads as TGTGCCAGCAGTCCTCGTGAGGTTCAGGGGGCTCTCACCGGGGAGCTGTTTTTT. The encoded protein is CASSPREVQGALTGELFF.

The chain recombines TRBV2 with TRBJ2-7; the match to TRBD2 covers 7 bases. Germline V gene lookup returns CDR1 SNHLY and CDR2 FYNNEI. The CDR3 is made up of 15 amino acids. V trimming: 7 bases; J trimming: 2 bases; junction bases outside the gene matches: 11. CDR3 bases: TGTGCCAGCACCCGAGAGGGACTATTCCCCTACGAGCAGTACTTC. Translated, it gives CASTREGLFPYEQYF.

The CDR3 reads CASSQDAGVGQPQHF. In DNA, the CDR3 is TGTGCCAGCAGCCAAGATGCAGGGGTAGGGCAGCCCCAGCATTTT. The rearrangement joins TRBV3-1 (or the pseudogene TRBV3-2) to TRBJ1-5; the D gene is possibly TRBD1 (6 bases). This CDR3 region has 15 residues. Germline values: CDR1 LGHDT, CDR2 YNNKEL (reference sequence). With 0 bases removed from V and 7 bases from J, the gap between germline ends came to 13 bases.

The V and J genes are TRBV19 and TRBJ1-4; 7 nucleotides match TRBD1. This CDR3 has 16 residues. Losses at the gene ends were 3 bases for V and 3 bases for J; bases not matched to a gene: 7. Germline V gene lookup returns CDR1 LNHDA and CDR2 SQIVND (reference sequence). CDR3 sequence reads: CASSMKQGRANEKLFF. The CDR3 region has the DNA TGTGCCAGTAGTATGAAACAGGGGCGGGCTAATGAAAAACTGTTTTTT.

This clone was seen more than once but under ten times. The rearrangement uses TRBV6-5 and TRBJ2-3; TRBD1 matches at 8 bases. V was pared by 6 bases and J by 6 bases, with 2 bases of the junction left unmatched. The length of the CDR3 is 12 residues. Germline V gives CDR1 MNHEY, CDR2 SVGAGI. The CDR3 region has the DNA TGTGCCAGCAGCCGGACAGGGGATACGCAGTATTTT. The encoded protein is CASSRTGDTQYF.

This sequence joins TRBV21-1 and TRBJ2-3; the table's D gene call, TRBD2, was not cross checked with the DNA. TRBV21-1 is described as a pseudogene. This CDR3 is built from 16 residues. CDR3 region: CASSKVNDYGTDTQYF. In nucleotides, the CDR3 is TGTGCCAGCAGCAAAGTGAATGACTATGGGACAGATACGCAGTATTTT.

This rearrangement joins TRBV6-5 to TRBJ1-1; D gene uncertain. The CDR3 contains 15 residues. The germline V gene has CDR1 MNHEY and CDR2 SVGAGI. Trimming stripped 5 bases from V and 1 base from J, with 14 bases between. CDR3 sequence: CASSPYGIRNTEAFF. CDR3 nucleotide sequence: TGTGCCAGCAGTCCCTACGGTATCCGGAACACTGAAGCTTTCTTT.

This chain connects TRBV5-1 to TRBJ1-4; D call uncertain. In germline, CDR1 is SGHRS, CDR2 YFSETQ. The CDR3 runs 16 residues. V was pared by 0 bases and J by 3 bases, with 12 bases between. CDR3 region: CASSLDPPGANEKLFF. The CDR3 DNA follows: TGCGCCAGCAGCTTGGACCCCCCGGGAGCTAATGAAAAACTGTTTTTT.

The J gene is TRBJ1-1, the V gene TRBV3-1 (or the pseudogene TRBV3-2); a weak D match, TRBD1 (5 bases). V dropped 1 base and J dropped 5 bases, with 11 bases sitting between them. The CDR3 totals 14 residues. Germline assignment: CDR1 LGHDT and CDR2 YNNKEL (reference sequence). The DNA for the CDR3 is TGTGCCAGCAGCCAAGTTGGGGCCGGTACTGAAGCTTTCTTT. It yields the protein CASSQVGAGTEAFF.

The chain combines TRBV7-9 with TRBJ2-6; TRBD1 aligns across 7 bases. Germline V gene sequence: CDR1 SEHNR, CDR2 FQNEAQ (reference sequence). Losses at the gene ends were 5 bases for V and 4 bases for J; bases not matched to a gene: 5. This CDR3 spans 15 amino acids. The CDR3 DNA follows: TGTGCCAGCAGCCTAGGGGGCGCAGGGGCCAACGTCCTGACTTTC. The encoded protein is CASSLGGAGANVLTF.

This chain's CDR3 is CATSRRREGETQYF. The CDR3 bases are TGTGCCACCAGCAGAAGGAGGGAGGGAGAGACCCAGTACTTC. J is TRBJ2-5 and V is TRBV15; the match to TRBD2 covers 7 bases. Germline trimming cut 2 bases from V and 4 bases from J; bases unmatched to any gene: 4. Germline V gene sequence: CDR1 LNHNV, CDR2 YYDKDF (reference sequence). The CDR3 is 14 residues long.

The J gene is TRBJ1-2, the V gene TRBV6-4; D call uncertain. This CDR3 has 12 amino acids. CDR1 MRHNA and CDR2 SNTAGT come from the germline V gene. Trimming removed 8 bases at V and 13 bases at J, with 20 bases between. DNA of the CDR3: TGTGCCAGCCGTTCCGTTTCCCGGGTCCTCACCTTC. Translating gives CASRSVSRVLTF.

The chain has TRBV18 and TRBJ1-1; D gene ambiguous. The V end lost 4 bases, the J end lost 6 bases, and 12 bases lay between the germline ends. CDR3 length: 13 residues. Germline V gives CDR1 KGHSH, CDR2 LQKENI. CDR3 coding DNA: TGTGCCAGCTCACGGGAGGGAGGGTCTGAAGCTTTCTTT. Translation gives CASSREGGSEAFF.